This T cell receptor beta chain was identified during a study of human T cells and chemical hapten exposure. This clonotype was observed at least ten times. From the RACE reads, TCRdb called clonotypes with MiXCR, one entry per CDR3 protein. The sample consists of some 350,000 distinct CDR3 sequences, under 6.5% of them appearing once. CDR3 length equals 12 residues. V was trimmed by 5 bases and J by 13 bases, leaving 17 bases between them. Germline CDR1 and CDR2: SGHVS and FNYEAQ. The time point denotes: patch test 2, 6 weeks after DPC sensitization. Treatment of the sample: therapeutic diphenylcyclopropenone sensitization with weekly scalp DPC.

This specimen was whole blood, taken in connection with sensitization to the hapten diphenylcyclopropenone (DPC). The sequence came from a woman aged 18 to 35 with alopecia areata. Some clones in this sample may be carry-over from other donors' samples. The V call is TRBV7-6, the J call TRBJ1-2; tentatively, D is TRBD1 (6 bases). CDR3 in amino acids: CASSPRGGLVTF. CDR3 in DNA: TGTGCCAGCAGCCCCCGGGGGGGGCTTGTCACCTTC.